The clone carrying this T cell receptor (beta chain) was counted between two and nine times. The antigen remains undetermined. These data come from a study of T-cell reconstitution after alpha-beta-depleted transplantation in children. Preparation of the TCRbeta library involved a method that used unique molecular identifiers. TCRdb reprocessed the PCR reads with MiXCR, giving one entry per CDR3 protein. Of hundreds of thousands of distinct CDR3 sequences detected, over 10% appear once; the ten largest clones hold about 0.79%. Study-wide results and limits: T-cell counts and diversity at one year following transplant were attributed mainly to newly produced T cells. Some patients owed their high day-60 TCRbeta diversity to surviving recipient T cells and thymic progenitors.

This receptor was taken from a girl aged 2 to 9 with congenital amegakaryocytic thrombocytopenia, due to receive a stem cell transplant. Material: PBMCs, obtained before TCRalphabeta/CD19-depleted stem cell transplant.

Written as DNA, the CDR3 is TGTGCCAGCAGCTTTAAGGGAGAGGTTTGGGAGACCCAGTACTTC. This encodes CASSFKGEVWETQYF. V gene TRBV7-8 combines with J gene TRBJ2-5; weak D call: TRBD2 (5 bases). CDR3 length: 15 residues. Trimming shortened V by 3 bases and J by 5 bases, and 16 bases separated the two germline ends. Germline loops: CDR1 SGHVS, CDR2 FQNEAQ.